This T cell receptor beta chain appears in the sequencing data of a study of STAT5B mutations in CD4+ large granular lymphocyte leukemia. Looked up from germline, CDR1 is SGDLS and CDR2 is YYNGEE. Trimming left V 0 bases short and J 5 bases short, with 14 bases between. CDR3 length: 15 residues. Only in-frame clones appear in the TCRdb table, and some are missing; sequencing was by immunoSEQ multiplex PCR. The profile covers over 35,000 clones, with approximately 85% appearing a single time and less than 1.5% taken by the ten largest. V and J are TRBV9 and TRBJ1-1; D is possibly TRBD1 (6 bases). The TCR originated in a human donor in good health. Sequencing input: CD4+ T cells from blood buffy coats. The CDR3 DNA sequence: TGTGCCAGCAGCGTAGATGCAGCAGGGGTAACTGAAGCTTTCTTT. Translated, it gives CASSVDAAGVTEAFF.